This T cell receptor beta chain emerged from a study of T cells in Graves' hyperthyroidism and ophthalmopathy. Findings and caveats of the study: Most clonotypes expanded in thyroid above 0.001 were likewise present in blood.

Germline V gene lookup returns CDR1 DFQATT and CDR2 SNEGSKA (reference sequence). The ends were cut back, 0 bases at V and 5 bases at J, with 14 bases in the middle. The CDR3 contains 16 residues. No ophthalmopathy progression within 18 months constituted stable Graves' hyperthyroidism. Lactation, pregnancy, other autoimmune disease or uncontrolled infection excluded patients. Diagnostic decisions used clinical symptoms, serum thyroxine and TRAb, thyroid ultrasound and orbital computed tomography. In this sample, this clonotype turned up many times. Its antigen is not known. Amplified regions were TCR beta CDR3 sequences from RNA transcripts. The HTBI primer set was used in a first-round RT-PCR of the TCR CDR3. TCRdb redid the calling of the multiplex PCR reads with MiXCR, one entry per CDR3 protein. The top ten clones hold approximately 46% of a sample with some 200,000 distinct CDR3 sequences, 17% of them seen once.

The sample consisted of blood. The sequence was obtained from a man over 45 with Graves' hyperthyroidism. The chain links TRBV20-1 to TRBJ1-6; D uncertain. CDR3 in amino acids: CSARDQRVGDNSPLHF. The CDR3 bases are TGCAGTGCTAGAGATCAACGCGTTGGAGATAATTCACCCCTCCACTTT.